One and the same sample provided the 4 T cell receptor beta chains below, sequenced in a study of regulatory T cells in long-lasting Graves disease. For TCR beta, libraries came from iRepertoire HTBI primers and Arm-PCR of CDR3 regions. One entry per CDR3 protein, called by TCRdb with MiXCR from the multiplex PCR reads. The sample yields around 420,000 distinct CDR3 sequences, 15% seen once. Regarding time point: newly diagnosed GD, antithyroid drugs for less than 3 months. With RNA extracted from PBMCs as input, the TCR library was made. The same data also went into a second study, on T cells in Graves' hyperthyroidism and ophthalmopathy.

Sequencing was performed on peripheral blood mononuclear cells (PBMCs), taken at new diagnosis, from a patient treated with antithyroid drugs. Source of these receptors: a woman aged 40 to 55 with Graves disease.

This clonotype has a count of ten or more. The genes are TRBV11-2 and TRBJ2-2, with 10 nucleotides matching TRBD2. V dropped 8 bases and J dropped 4; count of bases not matched to a gene: 10. The CDR3 has 16 residues. Germline V lookup: CDR1 SGHAT, CDR2 FQNNGV. CDR3 nucleotides: TGTGCCAGCGGCGGGGCTAGCGGGAGTGCCACCGGGGAGCTGTTTTTT. Its protein is CASGGASGSATGELFF.

This chain links TRBV6-1 with TRBJ1-5, with 8 bases fitting TRBD1. Germline CDR1 is MNHNS and CDR2 is SASEGT. With 7 bases clipped from V and 14 bases from J, the junction kept 10 bases outside the gene matches. The CDR3 spans 12 residues. This CDR3 is CASTEGTGWEHF. CDR3 nucleotide sequence: TGTGCCAGCACCGAGGGGACAGGCTGGGAGCATTTT.

A few counts support this clonotype. The V and J genes are TRBV9 and TRBJ2-1, with no clear D. The CDR3 covers 15 residues. Germline lookup yields CDR1 SGDLS and CDR2 YYNGEE. V was clipped by 0 bases and J by 9 bases, with 16 bases between them. In nucleotides, the CDR3 is TGTGCCAGCAGCGTAGTGGCGGACCCTTTCGGTGAGCAGTTCTTC. This translates into CASSVVADPFGEQFF.

The sample holds a few counts of this clonotype. This chain connects TRBV11-3 to TRBJ2-5; D is tentatively TRBD1 or TRBD2 (5 bases each). Germline CDR1 SGHNT, CDR2 YENEEA. The CDR3 runs 14 residues. V was shortened by 4 bases and J by 4 bases, with 13 bases between the two germline ends. CDR3 bases: TGTGCCAGCAGCTCACCGGGACGAGGAGAGACCCAGTACTTC. It translates to CASSSPGRGETQYF.